This TCR beta chain was identified during a study of radiotherapy plus CTLA-4 blockade in lung cancer. Study-wide results and caveats: Researchers report tumor-derived TCR clones expanding in blood after radiotherapy plus ipilimumab.

Note on this clone: Its target is unknown.

V was pared by 6 bases and J by 1 base, with 5 bases between. This CDR3 has 12 amino acids. From germline, CDR1 is SGHTA and CDR2 FQGNSA. Here immunoSEQ multiplex PCR was the method, and the copy in TCRdb shows in-frame clones only, minus some. The repertoire holds tens of thousands of clones, with over 55% as singletons. Sample: peripheral blood, taken from a patient treated with radiotherapy plus ipilimumab. The rearrangement uses TRBV7-2 and TRBJ2-3; D may be TRBD1 (5 bases). The sequence came from a human donor with non-small cell lung cancer whose response to radiotherapy plus ipilimumab could not be evaluated. The DNA for the CDR3 is TGTGCCAGCAGACAGGGCACAGATACGCAGTATTTT. This gives the protein CASRQGTDTQYF.